This entry lists 29 T cell receptor beta chains sequenced from one sample in a study of identical twins. Via MiXCR, TCRdb re-called the 5' RACE reads, giving one row per CDR3 protein. The data hold 400,000 or so distinct CDR3 sequences, with 7% to 9.5% observed a single time. Sequences were obtained from naive T cells sorted from blood. These receptors all come from a woman aged 45-60 years in good health.

V is TRBV3-1 and J is TRBJ1-1, with D unresolved. V was cut by 1 base and J by 6 bases, with 9 bases left in between. CDR1 is LGHDT and CDR2 is YNNKEL in the germline V gene (reference sequence). This CDR3 contains 13 residues. The CDR3 sequence is CASSQGFGPEAFF. The DNA of the CDR3 is TGTGCCAGCAGCCAAGGGTTTGGCCCTGAAGCTTTCTTT.

This clonotype was seen many times. The rearrangement links TRBV18 to TRBJ1-1, with no clear D. Germline CDR1 KGHSH, CDR2 LQKENI. This CDR3 spans 12 amino acids. V dropped 1 base and J dropped 8 bases, with 8 bases sitting between them. CDR3 sequence: CASSPLGREAFF. CDR3 DNA: TGTGCCAGCTCACCACTAGGTCGGGAAGCTTTCTTT.

The sample holds many counts of this clonotype. V is TRBV4-1 and J is TRBJ2-1; D ambiguous. This CDR3 spans 19 amino acids. Per the germline V gene, CDR1 is MGHRA and CDR2 is YSYEKL. V dropped 0 bases and J dropped 0 bases, with 18 bases sitting between them. The CDR3 spells CASSQELFAVGLSYNEQFF. DNA of the CDR3: TGCGCCAGCAGCCAAGAGCTTTTTGCAGTTGGGCTCTCCTACAATGAGCAGTTCTTC.

The sample holds a few counts of this clonotype. The chain joins TRBV10-3 to TRBJ2-1; TRBD2 matches 13 bases. Germline V lookup: CDR1 ENHRY, CDR2 SYGVKD. CDR3 length equals 13 residues. V shed 11 bases and J 8 bases; nucleotides not matched to a gene: 6. The DNA of the CDR3 is TGTGCCTCCTGGACTAGCGGGAGCGATGAGCAGTTCTTC. The encoded protein is CASWTSGSDEQFF.

This clonotype has a count of ten or more. The chain is built from TRBV12-3 or TRBV12-4 and TRBJ2-4, with TRBD2 as a possible D gene (6 bases). The CDR3 is made up of 13 amino acids. V was pared by 1 base and J by 15 bases, with 16 bases between. CDR3 sequence reads: CASSLVGGPGLYF. The CDR3 nucleotides read TGTGCCAGCAGTTTAGTCGGGGGACCCGGGCTGTACTTC.

The CDR3 is CASSERTSGDTDTQYF. CDR3 nucleotides: TGTGCCAGCAGCGAAAGGACTAGCGGGGACACAGATACGCAGTATTTT. The chain has TRBV13 and TRBJ2-3, with 12 bases that match TRBD2. The CDR3 spans 16 residues. Unmatched junction bases numbered 5, after V lost 5 bases and J lost 2 bases. Germline V lookup: CDR1 PRHDT, CDR2 FYEKMQ (reference sequence).

This clonotype has just a few counts. The gene calls are TRBV15 and TRBJ2-3; D is possibly TRBD1 (6 bases). V was shortened by 0 bases and J by 0 bases, with 13 bases between the two germline ends. Germline CDR1 and CDR2: LNHNV and YYDKDF (reference sequence). CDR3 length: 17 residues. DNA of the CDR3: TGTGCCACCAGCAGAGATCCGGGACAAGGTAGCACAGATACGCAGTATTTT. Its protein is CATSRDPGQGSTDTQYF.

This chain links TRBV7-8 with TRBJ2-1; D not resolved. The CDR3 is made up of 15 amino acids. The V end lost 5 bases, the J end lost 4 bases, and 15 bases lay between the germline ends. Germline CDR1 and CDR2: SGHVS and FQNEAQ. CDR3 protein: CASSPTYGGYNEQFF. The CDR3 region has the DNA TGTGCCAGCAGCCCCACCTACGGTGGGTACAATGAGCAGTTCTTC.

Many counts were recorded for this clonotype. The chain uses TRBV20-1 and TRBJ1-5, with unresolved D. CDR1 is DFQATT and CDR2 is SNEGSKA in the germline V gene (reference sequence). V was clipped by 3 bases and J by 4 bases, with 16 bases between them. CDR3 length: 15 amino acids. The CDR3 nucleotides read TGCAGTGCTAGGGGCGGGAATGAGGTAAATCAGCCCCAGCATTTT. Translation: CSARGGNEVNQPQHF.

This clonotype was picked up many times. This chain uses TRBV5-1 with TRBJ1-1, with a tentative D call TRBD1 (6 bases). CDR1 and CDR2 from the germline V gene are SGHRS and YFSETQ. The V gene lost 7 bases and the J gene lost 4 bases, with 14 bases spanning the gap. There are 13 residues in the CDR3. The CDR3 DNA sequence: TGCGCCAGCGGGGGCGGGGGATTCACTGAAGCTTTCTTT. This sequence encodes CASGGGGFTEAFF.

Only a few counts were recorded for this clonotype. The rearrangement links TRBV7-6 to TRBJ2-5; unclear D gene. The CDR3 extends over 12 amino acids. From germline, CDR1 is SGHVS and CDR2 FNYEAQ. Trimming pared 3 bases from V and 4 bases from J, leaving 6 bases between. In DNA form, the CDR3 reads TGTGCCAGCAGCTTTCGGGCAGAGACCCAGTACTTC. Protein: CASSFRAETQYF.

This clonotype was detected ten times or more. This rearrangement joins TRBV4-1 to TRBJ2-1; TRBD1 might be the D (6 bases). Germline V gives CDR1 MGHRA, CDR2 YSYEKL. This CDR3 comprises 15 residues. The V gene lost 0 bases and the J gene lost 9 bases, with 15 bases spanning the gap. This CDR3 reads CASSQDVGQGREQFF. CDR3 DNA: TGCGCCAGCAGCCAAGACGTAGGTCAGGGGCGTGAGCAGTTCTTC.

This clonotype was found a few times. This chain connects TRBV12-3 or TRBV12-4 to TRBJ1-2; 9 nucleotides agree with TRBD1. Trimming at V came to 6 bases and at J to 6 bases, leaving 11 bases not matched to a gene. The CDR3 covers 15 residues. Here the CDR3 reads CASRQTGGGLDGYTF. The CDR3 DNA reads as TGTGCCAGCAGACAGACAGGGGGTGGGTTGGATGGCTACACCTTC.

This clonotype was counted only a few times. This chain connects TRBV12-3 or TRBV12-4 to TRBJ2-2; 11 bases are a match to TRBD2. The CDR3 is 17 amino acids. V lost 7 bases, J lost 0 bases, and 7 bases stayed unmatched. CDR3 bases: TGTGCCAGCATTTTCTTAGCGGGAGGGGCGAACACCGGGGAGCTGTTTTTT. Its protein product is CASIFLAGGANTGELFF.

This clonotype was counted between two and nine times. The chain carries TRBV2 and TRBJ2-5; 10 bases map to TRBD1. The CDR3 runs 16 residues. Germline CDR1 is SNHLY and CDR2 is FYNNEI. The ends lost 4 bases at V and 5 bases at J; junction bases unmatched: 10. CDR3 DNA sequence: TGTGCCAGCAGTGTCACTCCGGGACAGGGGCGCGAGACCCAGTACTTC. This sequence encodes CASSVTPGQGRETQYF.

This clonotype turned up a few times. The chain is built from TRBV12-5 and TRBJ2-3; no definite D call. V was shortened by 0 bases and J by 5 bases, with 15 bases between the two germline ends. From germline, CDR1 is LGHNT and CDR2 FRNRAP. The length of the CDR3 is 16 residues. CDR3 nucleotide sequence: TGTGCTAGTGGTTTGGTGGTCAGTCTCTTCGTAGATACGCAGTATTTT. Its protein product is CASGLVVSLFVDTQYF.

This clonotype came up many times. This chain connects TRBV20-1 to TRBJ2-7; 12 bases are shared with TRBD2. The CDR3 length is 13 residues. Germline V CDR1 and CDR2: DFQATT, SNEGSKA (reference sequence). In DNA, the CDR3 is TGCAGCATGCCGGGACTAGCGGGTCTAGTGCAGTACTTC. Its protein is CSMPGLAGLVQYF.

This clonotype was seen a handful of times. The conserved closing phenylalanine or tryptophan is absent in this CDR3, likely reflecting a read error. The DNA is left out, because the CDR3 cannot be placed on it with certainty; the CDR3 is given as TCRdb lists it. J is TRBJ1-1 and V is TRBV7-9; the D call of TRBD1 is as the table states it, not checked on the DNA. The CDR3 spans 11 amino acids, including both terminal residues. Germline CDR1 and CDR2: SEHNR and FQNEAQ (reference sequence). The CDR3 is CASSLEQGQQV.

In its sample, this clonotype was seen a few times. The V and J genes are TRBV12-1 and TRBJ2-7; TRBD1, as called in the table, went unchecked against the DNA. TRBV12-1 constitutes a pseudogene. The CDR3 is 15 residues long. CDR3 DNA: TGTGCCAGCAGCTTACCGAAGCTCCCGGCTCGCGAGCAGTACGTC. Translating it yields CASSLPKLPAREQYV.

This clonotype was seen repeatedly, ten times or more. The chain links TRBV12-3 or TRBV12-4 to TRBJ2-1; 9 nucleotides match TRBD2. The CDR3 has 15 amino acids. After removal of 6 bases from V and 1 base from J, the junction contained 4 bases not matched to a gene. This chain's CDR3 is CASSPLAGSYNEQFF. The CDR3 DNA sequence: TGTGCCAGCAGCCCCCTAGCGGGGTCCTACAATGAGCAGTTCTTC.

This chain connects TRBV5-1 to TRBJ2-2; D remains ambiguous. This CDR3 region has 15 residues. Germline V lookup: CDR1 SGHRS, CDR2 YFSETQ. The germline V and J ends were trimmed by 1 base and 4 bases, with 11 bases remaining between them. The DNA for the CDR3 is TGCGCCAGCAGCTTGCGCGGATTTTCCACCGGGGAGCTGTTTTTT. Amino acids: CASSLRGFSTGELFF. The full variable domain, in which reference TRBV5-1 and TRBJ2-2 provide the parts outside the CDR3, is KAGVTQTPRYLIKTRGQQVTLSCSPISGHRSVSWYQQTPGQGLQFLFEYFSETQRNKGNFPGRFSGRQFSNSRSEMNVSTLELGDSALYLCASSLRGFSTGELFFGEGSRLTVL.

This clonotype showed up many times. This rearrangement joins TRBV12-3 or TRBV12-4 to TRBJ2-1; no clear D. V was trimmed by 2 bases and J by 8 bases, leaving 16 bases between them. This CDR3 has 15 residues. This CDR3 reads CASSLPSSESHEQFF. The CDR3 region has the DNA TGTGCCAGCAGTTTACCGAGTTCCGAGAGTCATGAGCAGTTCTTC.

This clonotype has a handful of counts. The chain carries TRBV15 and TRBJ1-5; D not certain. Germline V gives CDR1 LNHNV, CDR2 YYDKDF (reference sequence). Trimming pared 0 bases from V and 0 bases from J, leaving 12 bases between. This CDR3 has 17 amino acids. The CDR3 DNA sequence: TGTGCCACCAGCAGAGATGTCCCACAGAATAGCAATCAGCCCCAGCATTTT. This translates into CATSRDVPQNSNQPQHF.

The chain joins TRBV24-1 to TRBJ2-1; 7 bases are a match to TRBD2. CDR3 length: 17 amino acids. Unmatched junction bases numbered 6, after V lost 1 base and J lost 1 base. Germline V gives CDR1 KGHDR, CDR2 SFDVKD. The CDR3 here is CATSDFKTSPSYNEQFF. The CDR3 DNA is TGTGCCACCAGTGATTTCAAGACTAGCCCATCCTACAATGAGCAGTTCTTC.

J is TRBJ2-3 and V is TRBV4-2; 7 bases line up with TRBD2. This CDR3 has 17 residues. Germline lookup yields CDR1 LGHNA and CDR2 YNFKEQ. Unmatched junction bases numbered 11, after V lost 0 bases and J lost 5 bases. Here the CDR3 reads CASSQDPKAGVLDTQYF. CDR3 sequence (DNA): TGTGCCAGCAGCCAAGACCCTAAGGCGGGAGTATTAGATACGCAGTATTTT.

This clonotype was observed many times. The CDR3 here is CASSPVTSGGQETQYF. The CDR3 DNA is TGTGCCAGCAGCCCAGTGACTAGCGGAGGGCAAGAGACCCAGTACTTC. V is TRBV7-8 and J is TRBJ2-5, with TRBD2 identical over 9 bases. CDR3 size: 16 residues. The junction had 9 bases not matched to a gene; V was cut back by 5 bases and J by 2 bases. Germline assignment: CDR1 SGHVS and CDR2 FQNEAQ.

This clonotype was counted only a few times. This chain connects TRBV16 to TRBJ2-4; D is uncertain. This CDR3 is built from 14 residues. V was shortened by 4 bases and J by 0 bases, with 7 bases between the two germline ends. The germline gives CDR1 KGHSY, CDR2 FQNENV. The CDR3 DNA reads TGTGCCAGCAGCCGCGGCATAGCCAAAAACATTCAGTACTTC. Its protein product is CASSRGIAKNIQYF.

The chain carries TRBV20-1 and TRBJ2-1, with a possible D match to TRBD2 (5 bases). Germline V CDR1 and CDR2: DFQATT, SNEGSKA (reference sequence). This CDR3 comprises 12 residues. V was clipped by 7 bases and J by 6 bases, with 13 bases between them. The CDR3 protein is CSVWRFGNEQFF. DNA of the CDR3: TGCAGTGTCTGGAGGTTCGGCAATGAGCAGTTCTTC.

V and J are TRBV24-1 and TRBJ2-5; 11 nucleotides line up with TRBD2. In germline, CDR1 is KGHDR, CDR2 SFDVKD. The CDR3 runs to 17 residues. The J segment lost 4 bases and the V segment lost 0 bases, leaving 6 bases of the junction unmatched. The CDR3 DNA reads as TGTGCCACCAGTGATTTGGGGGGACTAGCGGAACCAGAGACCCAGTACTTC. This translates into CATSDLGGLAEPETQYF.